A single sample gave rise to the 17 T cell receptor beta chains below, sequenced in a study of cytomegalovirus exposure and HLA in healthy donors. The study ran its PCR with 60 Vbeta and 13 Jbeta primers. The protocol was immunoSEQ multiplex PCR, while the TCRdb copy is restricted to in-frame clones and leaves out a portion. Of approximately 190,000 clones in the sample, over 75% were seen once. The specimen sequenced was PBMCs. The source of these receptors is a man aged 35 to 55 in good health and CMV-seropositive.

The J gene is TRBJ2-3, the V gene TRBV7-8, with a possible D match to TRBD1 (8 bases). Trimming pared 5 bases from V and 1 base from J, leaving 19 bases between. Germline CDR1 and CDR2: SGHVS and FQNEAQ. The CDR3 covers 17 residues. The CDR3 coding sequence is TGTGCCAGCAGCCTAAACAGGGGGGGATTGGGCACAGATACGCAGTATTTT. Residues: CASSLNRGGLGTDTQYF. Full variable domain (rest looked up from reference TRBV7-8 and TRBJ2-3): GAGVSQSPRYKVAKRGQDVALRCDPISGHVSLFWYQQALGQGPEFLTYFQNEAQLDKSGLPSDRFFAERPEGSVSTLKIQRTQQEDSAVYLCASSLNRGGLGTDTQYFGPGTRLTVL.

V and J are TRBV5-6 and TRBJ2-3; tentative D call: TRBD2 (6 bases). The ends were cut back, 1 base at V and 0 bases at J, with 12 bases in the middle. Germline CDR1 and CDR2: SGHDT and YYEEEE. The CDR3 consists of 16 residues. The CDR3 nucleotides read TGTGCCAGCAGCTTGTCGAGCGGGTGGAGCACAGATACGCAGTATTTT. Residues: CASSLSSGWSTDTQYF.

V and J are TRBV7-2 and TRBJ2-5, with 11 bases aligning to TRBD2. The germline CDR1 and CDR2 sequences are SGHTA and FQGNSA. This CDR3 has 14 residues. V lost 8 bases and J lost 6; bases outside the gene matches: 8. CDR3 nucleotides: TGTGCCAGCGGCCCCCCTAGCGGGGGGAAGACCCAGTACTTC. Protein product: CASGPPSGGKTQYF.

This sequence joins TRBV7-2 and TRBJ1-2; D might be TRBD1 (5 bases). This CDR3 contains 13 residues. Germline CDR1 and CDR2: SGHTA and FQGNSA. Trimming pared 4 bases from V and 7 bases from J, leaving 13 bases between. In DNA form, the CDR3 reads TGTGCCAGCAGCTACAGAGACAGCTCTGGCTACACCTTC. It specifies CASSYRDSSGYTF.

The genes are TRBV19 and TRBJ1-5; no clear D. Germline V gene data show CDR1 as LNHDA and CDR2 as SQIVND (reference sequence). Trimming cost V 2 bases and J 7 bases, with 15 bases left between them. CDR3 length: 15 amino acids. The CDR3 DNA follows: TGTGCCAGTAGTATAACGGCGGGCGCATTCCAGCCCCAGCATTTT. It is translated as CASSITAGAFQPQHF.

As DNA, the CDR3 is TGTGCCTCGACAGGGGAATATAATTCACCCCTCCACTTT. Translated, it gives CASTGEYNSPLHF. J is TRBJ1-6 and V is TRBV10-3, with 8 positions matching TRBD1. The CDR3 runs 13 residues. Unmatched junction bases numbered 4, after V lost 11 bases and J lost 4 bases. Germline assignment: CDR1 ENHRY and CDR2 SYGVKD.

The gene calls are TRBV30 and TRBJ2-7; a possible D gene is TRBD1 (5 bases). This CDR3 region has 14 residues. The germline V and J ends were trimmed by 1 base and 0 bases, with 10 bases remaining between them. CDR1 and CDR2 (germline): GTSNPN, SVGIG (reference sequence). The CDR3 sequence: CAWSGQLSSYEQYF. CDR3 coding DNA: TGTGCCTGGAGTGGACAGTTAAGCTCCTACGAGCAGTACTTC.

The table lists this clone with a count of one. The rearrangement uses TRBV6-5 and TRBJ2-1, with 11 bases identical to TRBD2. The CDR3 extends over 15 amino acids. After removal of 6 bases from V and 6 bases from J, the junction contained 7 bases not matched to a gene. The germline V gene has CDR1 MNHEY and CDR2 SVGAGI. The CDR3 loop reads CASSRSGGASNEQFF. Here the CDR3 DNA reads TGTGCCAGCAGCCGTAGCGGGGGGGCCTCCAATGAGCAGTTCTTC.

The chain recombines TRBV28 with TRBJ2-7, with D maybe TRBD1 (6 bases). Germline CDR1 MDHEN, CDR2 SYDVKM. V dropped 5 bases and J dropped 5 bases, with 10 bases sitting between them. The CDR3 sequence is 12 residues long. The CDR3 DNA follows: TGTGCCAGCAGTCATACAGGGAACGAGCAGTACTTC. Protein: CASSHTGNEQYF.

The J gene is TRBJ2-5, the V gene TRBV5-1, with 8 bases aligning to TRBD2. With 7 bases clipped from V and 3 bases from J, the junction kept 17 bases outside the gene matches. This CDR3 is built from 17 residues. Per the germline V gene, CDR1 is SGHRS and CDR2 is YFSETQ. CDR3 coding DNA: TGCGCCAGCCACGGGATTAGCGGGGTCCTAGGGGAAGAGACCCAGTACTTC. Protein sequence: CASHGISGVLGEETQYF.

The chain is built from TRBV19 and TRBJ1-6; D perhaps matches TRBD1 (6 bases). Germline assignment: CDR1 LNHDA and CDR2 SQIVND (reference sequence). This CDR3 has 15 amino acids. Trimming removed 3 bases from V and 7 bases from J, with 13 bases in between. The CDR3 bases are TGTGCCAGTAGTATTTCCCGGACAGAAAATTCACCCCTCCACTTT. This gives the protein CASSISRTENSPLHF.

The chain employs TRBV7-2 and TRBJ1-2, with 12 bases identical to TRBD1. The CDR3 runs 15 residues. After removal of 5 bases from V and 8 bases from J, the junction contained 9 bases not matched to a gene. Per the germline V gene, CDR1 is SGHTA and CDR2 is FQGNSA. The CDR3 sequence: CASSNRDRGQGGYTF. The CDR3 nucleotides read TGTGCCAGCAGCAACCGGGACAGGGGGCAAGGAGGCTACACCTTC.

This chain links TRBV5-6 with TRBJ2-7, with TRBD1 identical over 8 bases. Looked up from germline, CDR1 is SGHDT and CDR2 is YYEEEE. Unmatched junction bases numbered 3, after V lost 4 bases and J lost 3 bases. This CDR3 has 13 amino acids. The CDR3 sequence: CASSQDRDYEQYF. For the CDR3, the DNA is TGTGCCAGCAGCCAGGACAGGGACTACGAGCAGTACTTC.

The chain employs TRBV30 and TRBJ1-6, with 10 bases lining up with TRBD1. The germline CDR1 and CDR2 sequences are GTSNPN and SVGIG (reference sequence). V shed 1 base and J 5 bases; nucleotides not matched to a gene: 5. The CDR3 spans 16 residues. CDR3 DNA sequence: TGTGCCTGGAGTGCGGGGACAGGGGTCCATAATTCACCCCTCCACTTT. Translating it yields CAWSAGTGVHNSPLHF. The complete variable domain, with remaining parts taken from reference TRBV30 and TRBJ1-6, reads SQTIHQWPATLVQPVGSPLSLECTVEGTSNPNLYWYRQAAGRGLQLLFYSVGIGQISSEVPQNLSASRPQDRQFILSSKKLLLSDSGFYLCAWSAGTGVHNSPLHFGNGTRLTVT.

The J gene is TRBJ1-2, the V gene TRBV7-9; no clear D gene. CDR1 and CDR2 (germline): SEHNR, FQNEAQ (reference sequence). CDR3 size: 13 residues. V lost 2 bases, J lost 4 bases, and 8 bases lay in between. CDR3 residues: CASSLPGVYGYTF. In nucleotides, the CDR3 is TGTGCCAGCAGCTTACCCGGGGTCTATGGCTACACCTTC.

The chain uses TRBV27 and TRBJ2-7; 7 positions match TRBD2. The CDR3 is 15 amino acids. CDR1 is MNHEY, CDR2 SMNVEV, per germline (reference sequence). J gave up 1 base and V 2 bases, and 5 bases lay outside the gene matches. Written as DNA, the CDR3 is TGTGCCAGCAGTTTAGGGCGGGGGACGTCCTACGAGCAGTACTTC. This encodes CASSLGRGTSYEQYF.

The CDR3 loop is CASSLAAGTGYSWGGYTF. The CDR3 bases are TGTGCCAGCAGCTTAGCCGCCGGGACAGGGTATTCCTGGGGTGGCTACACCTTC. The chain carries TRBV7-2 and TRBJ1-2, with 9 positions matching TRBD1. CDR1 SGHTA and CDR2 FQGNSA come from the germline V gene. V lost 0 bases to trimming and J lost 7 bases; unmatched junction nucleotides: 15. This CDR3 has 18 residues.